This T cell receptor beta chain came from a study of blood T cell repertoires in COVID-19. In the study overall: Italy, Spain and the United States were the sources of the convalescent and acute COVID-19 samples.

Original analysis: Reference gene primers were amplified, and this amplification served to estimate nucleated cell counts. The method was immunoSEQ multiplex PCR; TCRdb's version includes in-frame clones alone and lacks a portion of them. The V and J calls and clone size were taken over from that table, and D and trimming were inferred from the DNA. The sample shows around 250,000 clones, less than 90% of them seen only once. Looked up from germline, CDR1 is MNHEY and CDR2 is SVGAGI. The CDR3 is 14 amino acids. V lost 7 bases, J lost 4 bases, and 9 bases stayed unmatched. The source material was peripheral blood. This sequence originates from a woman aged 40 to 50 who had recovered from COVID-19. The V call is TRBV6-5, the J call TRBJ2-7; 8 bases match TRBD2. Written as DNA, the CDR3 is TGTGCCAGCATGGATACCGGGGGGGGGTACGAGCAGTACTTC. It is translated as CASMDTGGGYEQYF.